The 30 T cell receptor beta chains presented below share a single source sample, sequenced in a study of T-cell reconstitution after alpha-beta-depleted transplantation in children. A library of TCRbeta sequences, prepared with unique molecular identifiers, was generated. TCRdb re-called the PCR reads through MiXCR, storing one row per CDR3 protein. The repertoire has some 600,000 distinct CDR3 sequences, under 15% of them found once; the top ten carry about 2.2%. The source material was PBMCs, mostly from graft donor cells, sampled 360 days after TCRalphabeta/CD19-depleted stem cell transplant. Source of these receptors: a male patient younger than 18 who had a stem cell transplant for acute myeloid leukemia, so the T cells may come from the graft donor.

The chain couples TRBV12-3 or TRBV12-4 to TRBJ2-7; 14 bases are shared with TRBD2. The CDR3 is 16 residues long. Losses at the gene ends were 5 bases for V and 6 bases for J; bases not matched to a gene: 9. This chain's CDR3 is CASSLGTSGRGREQYF. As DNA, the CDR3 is TGTGCCAGCAGTCTCGGGACTAGCGGGAGAGGCCGCGAGCAGTACTTC.

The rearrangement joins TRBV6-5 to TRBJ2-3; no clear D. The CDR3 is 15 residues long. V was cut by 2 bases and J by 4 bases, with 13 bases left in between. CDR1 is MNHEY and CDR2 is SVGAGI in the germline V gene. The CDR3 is CASSYRARLADTQYF. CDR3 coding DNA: TGTGCCAGCAGTTACAGGGCGCGGCTCGCAGATACGCAGTATTTT.

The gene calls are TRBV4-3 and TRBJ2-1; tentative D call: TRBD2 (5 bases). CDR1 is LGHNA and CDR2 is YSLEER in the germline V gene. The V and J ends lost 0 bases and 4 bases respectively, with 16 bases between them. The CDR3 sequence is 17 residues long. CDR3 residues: CASSQDQVSGPYNEQFF. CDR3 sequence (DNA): TGCGCCAGCAGCCAAGATCAGGTGAGCGGACCTTACAATGAGCAGTTCTTC.

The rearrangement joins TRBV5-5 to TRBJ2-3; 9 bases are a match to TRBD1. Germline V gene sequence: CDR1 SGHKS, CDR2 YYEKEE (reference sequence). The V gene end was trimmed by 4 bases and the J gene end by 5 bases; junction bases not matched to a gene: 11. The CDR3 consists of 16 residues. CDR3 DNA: TGTGCCAGCAGCCTACTGTCGGGACAGGGTAAAGATACGCAGTATTTT. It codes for CASSLLSGQGKDTQYF.

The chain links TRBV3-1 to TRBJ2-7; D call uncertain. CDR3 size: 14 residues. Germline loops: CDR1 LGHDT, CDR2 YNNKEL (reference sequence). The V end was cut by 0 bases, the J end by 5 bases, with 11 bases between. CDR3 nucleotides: TGTGCCAGCAGCCAAGAGATACATGGCCACGAGCAGTACTTC. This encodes CASSQEIHGHEQYF.

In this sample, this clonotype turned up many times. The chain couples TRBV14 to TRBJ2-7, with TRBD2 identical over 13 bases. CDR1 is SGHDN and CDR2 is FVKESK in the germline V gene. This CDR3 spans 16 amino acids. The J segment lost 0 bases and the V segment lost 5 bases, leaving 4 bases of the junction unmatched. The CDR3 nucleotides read TGTGCCAGCAGCACACGGACTAGCGGGAGCTCCTACGAGCAGTACTTC. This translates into CASSTRTSGSSYEQYF. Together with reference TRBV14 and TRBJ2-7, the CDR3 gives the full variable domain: EAGVTQFPSHSVIEKGQTVTLRCDPISGHDNLYWYRRVMGKEIKFLLHFVKESKQDESGMPNNRFLAERTGGTYSTLKVQPAELEDSGVYFCASSTRTSGSSYEQYFGPGTRLTVT.

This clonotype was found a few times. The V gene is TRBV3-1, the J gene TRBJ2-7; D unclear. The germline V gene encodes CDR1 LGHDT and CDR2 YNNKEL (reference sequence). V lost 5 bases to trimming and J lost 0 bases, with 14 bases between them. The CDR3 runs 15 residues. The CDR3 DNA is TGTGCCAGCAGCTACGGGTTTTCCAGCTCCTACGAGCAGTACTTC. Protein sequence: CASSYGFSSSYEQYF.

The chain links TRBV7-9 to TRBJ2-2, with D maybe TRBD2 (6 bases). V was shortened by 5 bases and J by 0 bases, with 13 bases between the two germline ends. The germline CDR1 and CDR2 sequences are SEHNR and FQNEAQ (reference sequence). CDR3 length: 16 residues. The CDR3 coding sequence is TGTGCCAGCAGCCCAAGACTAGTCCCGAACACCGGGGAGCTGTTTTTT. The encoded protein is CASSPRLVPNTGELFF. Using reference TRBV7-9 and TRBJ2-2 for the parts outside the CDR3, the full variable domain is DTGVSQNPRHKITKRGQNVTFRCDPISEHNRLYWYRQTLGQGPEFLTYFQNEAQLEKSRLLSDRFSAERPKGSFSTLEIQRTEQGDSAMYLCASSPRLVPNTGELFFGEGSRLTVL.

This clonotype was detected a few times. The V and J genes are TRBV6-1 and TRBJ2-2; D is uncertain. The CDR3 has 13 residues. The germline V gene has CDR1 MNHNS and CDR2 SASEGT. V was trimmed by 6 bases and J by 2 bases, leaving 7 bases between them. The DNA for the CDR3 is TGTGCCAGCAGACGCAGAAACACCGGGGAGCTGTTTTTT. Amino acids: CASRRRNTGELFF.

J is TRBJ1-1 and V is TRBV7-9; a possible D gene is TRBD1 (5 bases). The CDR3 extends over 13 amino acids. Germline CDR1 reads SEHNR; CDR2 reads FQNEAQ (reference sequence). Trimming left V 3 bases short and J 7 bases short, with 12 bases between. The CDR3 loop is CASSFSGTYEAFF. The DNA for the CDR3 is TGTGCCAGCAGCTTTTCCGGGACGTATGAAGCTTTCTTT.

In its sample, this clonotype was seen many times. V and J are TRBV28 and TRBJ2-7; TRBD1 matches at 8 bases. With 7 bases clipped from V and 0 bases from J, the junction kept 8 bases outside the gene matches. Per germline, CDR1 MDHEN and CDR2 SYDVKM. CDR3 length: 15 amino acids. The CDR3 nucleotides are TGTGCCAGCACCCGGCAGGGGGCATTCTCCTACGAGCAGTACTTC. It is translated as CASTRQGAFSYEQYF.

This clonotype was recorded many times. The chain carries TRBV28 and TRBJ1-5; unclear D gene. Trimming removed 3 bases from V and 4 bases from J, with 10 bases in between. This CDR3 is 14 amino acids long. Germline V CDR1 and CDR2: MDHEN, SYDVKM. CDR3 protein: CASSFHIQNQPQHF. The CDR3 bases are TGTGCCAGCAGTTTCCACATCCAGAATCAGCCCCAGCATTTT.

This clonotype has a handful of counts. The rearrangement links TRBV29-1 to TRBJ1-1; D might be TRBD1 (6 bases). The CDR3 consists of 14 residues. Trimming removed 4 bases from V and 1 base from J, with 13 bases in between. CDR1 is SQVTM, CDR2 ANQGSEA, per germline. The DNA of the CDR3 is TGCAGCGTTGGGGGGGGCGGGAGGAACACTGAAGCTTTCTTT. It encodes CSVGGGGRNTEAFF.

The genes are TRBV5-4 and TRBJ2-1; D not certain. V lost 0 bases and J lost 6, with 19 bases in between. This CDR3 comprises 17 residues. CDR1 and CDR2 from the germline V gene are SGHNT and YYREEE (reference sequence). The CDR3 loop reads CASSLGVSLADSNEQFF. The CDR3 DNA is TGTGCCAGCAGCTTGGGAGTATCTCTTGCTGATAGCAATGAGCAGTTCTTC.

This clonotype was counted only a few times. In nucleotides, the CDR3 is TGTGCCAGCAGTCCCGGACTAGCGGGGGCTGGGGCCTACGAGCAGTACTTC. Translating gives CASSPGLAGAGAYEQYF. This sequence joins TRBV12-3 or TRBV12-4 and TRBJ2-7; 13 bases agree with TRBD2. V lost 5 bases, J lost 2 bases, and 9 bases stayed unmatched. CDR3 length: 17 amino acids.

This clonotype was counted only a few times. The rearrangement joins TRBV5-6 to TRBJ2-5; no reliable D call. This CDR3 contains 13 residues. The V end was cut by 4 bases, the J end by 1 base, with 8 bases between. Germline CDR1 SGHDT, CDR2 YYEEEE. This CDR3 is CASSILGQETQYF. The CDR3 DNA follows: TGTGCCAGCAGCATCCTGGGCCAAGAGACCCAGTACTTC. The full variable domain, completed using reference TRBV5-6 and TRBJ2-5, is DAGVTQSPTHLIKTRGQQVTLRCSPKSGHDTVSWYQQALGQGPQFIFQYYEEEERQRGNFPDRFSGHQFPNYSSELNVNALLLGDSALYLCASSILGQETQYFGPGTRLLVL.

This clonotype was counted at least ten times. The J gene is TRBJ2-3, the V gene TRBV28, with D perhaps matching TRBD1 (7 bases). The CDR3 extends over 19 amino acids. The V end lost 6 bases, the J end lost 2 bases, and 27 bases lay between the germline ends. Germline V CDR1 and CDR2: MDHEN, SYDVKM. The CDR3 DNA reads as TGTGCCAGCAGAGTTGGGGGATGGAGGGGGCCATTAATCACAGATACGCAGTATTTT. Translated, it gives CASRVGGWRGPLITDTQYF.

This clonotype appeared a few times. CDR3 sequence reads: CASSIRGQGSHEQYF. In DNA, the CDR3 is TGTGCCAGCAGTATTAGGGGACAGGGGTCCCACGAGCAGTACTTC. The J gene is TRBJ2-7, the V gene TRBV12-3 or TRBV12-4, with TRBD1 identical over 10 bases. The V segment lost 5 bases and the J segment 5 bases; nucleotides outside the gene matches: 9. This CDR3 has 15 residues.

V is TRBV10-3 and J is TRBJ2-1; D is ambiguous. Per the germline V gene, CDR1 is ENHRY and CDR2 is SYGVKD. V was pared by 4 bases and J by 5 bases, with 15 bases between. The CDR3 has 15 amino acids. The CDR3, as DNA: TGTGCCATCAGTGCGGGCTTTCAATACAACAATGAGCAGTTCTTC. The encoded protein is CAISAGFQYNNEQFF.

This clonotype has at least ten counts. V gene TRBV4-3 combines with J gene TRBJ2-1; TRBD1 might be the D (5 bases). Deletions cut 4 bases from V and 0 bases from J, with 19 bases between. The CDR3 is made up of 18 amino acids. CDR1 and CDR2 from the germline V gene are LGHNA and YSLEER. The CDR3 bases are TGCGCCAGCAGCCCCTTTATTGAAGGGGTCAGCTCCTACAATGAGCAGTTCTTC. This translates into CASSPFIEGVSSYNEQFF.

In DNA, the CDR3 is TGCAGTGCTCCTACGGGCATGTCGCGCTCCTACGAGCAGTACTTC. The encoded protein is CSAPTGMSRSYEQYF. The genes are TRBV20-1 and TRBJ2-7, with unresolved D. Trimming removed 5 bases at V and 0 bases at J, with 17 bases between. The CDR3 extends over 15 amino acids. The germline V gene encodes CDR1 DFQATT and CDR2 SNEGSKA (reference sequence).

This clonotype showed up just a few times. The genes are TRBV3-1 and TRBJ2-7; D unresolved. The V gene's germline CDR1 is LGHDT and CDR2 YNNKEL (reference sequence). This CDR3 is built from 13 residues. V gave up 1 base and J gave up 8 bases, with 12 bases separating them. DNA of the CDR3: TGTGCCAGCAGCCAAGTTGGGCAGAATCAGCAGTACTTC. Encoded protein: CASSQVGQNQQYF.

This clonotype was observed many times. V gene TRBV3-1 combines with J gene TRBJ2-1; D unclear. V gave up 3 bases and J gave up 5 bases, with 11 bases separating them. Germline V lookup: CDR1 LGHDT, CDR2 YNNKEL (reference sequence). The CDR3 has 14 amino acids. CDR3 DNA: TGTGCCAGCAGCCACCTATACCCAAACAATGAGCAGTTCTTC. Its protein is CASSHLYPNNEQFF.

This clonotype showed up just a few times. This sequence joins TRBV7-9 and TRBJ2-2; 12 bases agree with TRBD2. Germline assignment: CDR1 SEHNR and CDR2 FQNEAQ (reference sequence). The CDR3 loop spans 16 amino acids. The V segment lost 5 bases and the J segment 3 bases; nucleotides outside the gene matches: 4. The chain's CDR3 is CASSTRLAGDTGELFF. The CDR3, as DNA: TGTGCCAGCAGCACTCGACTAGCGGGGGACACCGGGGAGCTGTTTTTT.

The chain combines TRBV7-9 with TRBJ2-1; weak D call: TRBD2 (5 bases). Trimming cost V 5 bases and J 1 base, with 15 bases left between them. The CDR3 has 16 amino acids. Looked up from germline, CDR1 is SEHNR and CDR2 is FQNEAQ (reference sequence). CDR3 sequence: CASSREGKVSYNEQFF. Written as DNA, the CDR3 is TGTGCCAGCAGCCGAGAGGGAAAAGTGTCCTACAATGAGCAGTTCTTC.

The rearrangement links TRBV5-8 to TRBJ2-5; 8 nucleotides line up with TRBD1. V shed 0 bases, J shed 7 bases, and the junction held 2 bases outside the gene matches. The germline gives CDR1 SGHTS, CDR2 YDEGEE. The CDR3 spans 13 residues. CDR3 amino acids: CASSLDRGATQYF. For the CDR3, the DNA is TGTGCCAGCAGCTTGGACAGGGGGGCGACCCAGTACTTC.

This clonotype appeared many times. This CDR3 is CASSFPGQGTMNTEAFF. The CDR3 DNA reads as TGTGCCAGCAGTTTCCCAGGACAGGGGACCATGAACACTGAAGCTTTCTTT. The J gene is TRBJ1-1, the V gene TRBV12-3 or TRBV12-4, with TRBD1 identical over 9 bases. The CDR3 runs 17 residues. The trim removed 3 bases at V and 0 bases at J, leaving 8 bases unmatched.

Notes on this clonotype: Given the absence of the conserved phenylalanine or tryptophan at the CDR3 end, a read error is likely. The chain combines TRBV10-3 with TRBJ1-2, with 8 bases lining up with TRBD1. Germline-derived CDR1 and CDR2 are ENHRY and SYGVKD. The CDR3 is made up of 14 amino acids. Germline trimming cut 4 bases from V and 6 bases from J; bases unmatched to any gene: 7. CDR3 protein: CAISVRRDRNGYTY. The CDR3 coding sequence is TGTGCCATCAGTGTACGCAGGGACAGGAATGGCTACACCTAC.

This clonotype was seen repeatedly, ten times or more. The CDR3 DNA sequence: TGCGCCAGCAGCTTGGGTAGCGGGCAAGAGACCCAGTACTTC. Amino acids: CASSLGSGQETQYF. The chain uses TRBV5-1 and TRBJ2-5, with 7 bases aligning to TRBD2. The CDR3 covers 14 residues. Trimming took 0 bases from V and 2 from J; bases not matched to a gene: 1. Germline V lookup: CDR1 SGHRS, CDR2 YFSETQ.

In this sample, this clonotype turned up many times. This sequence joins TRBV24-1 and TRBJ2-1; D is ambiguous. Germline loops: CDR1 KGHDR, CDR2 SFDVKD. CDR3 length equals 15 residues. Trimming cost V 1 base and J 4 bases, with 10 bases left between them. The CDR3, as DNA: TGTGCCACCAGTGATTTTAGGCTCAAGTACAATGAGCAGTTCTTC. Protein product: CATSDFRLKYNEQFF.